This T cell receptor beta chain is from a study of cytomegalovirus exposure and HLA in healthy donors. Study results and caveats: Later analysis demonstrated an association between a missense DCLRE1C variant and TCR beta V- and J-gene trimming. Within an earlier analysis, most TCR beta V segments proved productive either about 87% or about 30% of the time.

A word on this clone: Its antigen is currently unknown.

The V segment lost 5 bases and the J segment 8 bases; nucleotides outside the gene matches: 5. Germline CDR1 and CDR2: MNHEY and SMNVEV (reference sequence). The CDR3 covers 13 residues. The PCR made use of 60 Vbeta and 13 Jbeta primers. Data came from immunoSEQ multiplex PCR; TCRdb stores just in-frame clones and leaves some out. The sample records about 95,000 clones, approximately 80% being singletons. Sequencing was performed on PBMCs. This TCR came from a woman in her forties in good health and CMV-seronegative. The chain is built from TRBV27 and TRBJ1-4; TRBD1 matches 7 bases. The CDR3 DNA reads as TGTGCCAGCAGTGCCGACAGGGCCGAAAAACTGTTTTTT. Its protein is CASSADRAEKLFF.